The 27 T cell receptor beta chains given below trace back to one sample, sequenced in a study of CD8 T cells in ankylosing spondylitis. One entry per CDR3 protein, called by TCRdb with MiXCR from the 5' RACE reads. This sample carries 85,000 to 90,000 distinct CDR3 sequences, 27% of them seen once, and the ten largest clones take roughly 60%. The sample comprised blood, either unsorted or a sorted T cell fraction (not recorded which). These receptor sequences come from a male donor with ankylosing spondylitis or in good health (not recorded which).

This clonotype was detected a few times. The chain joins TRBV20-1 to TRBJ2-3; 11 nucleotides line up with TRBD2. The CDR3 runs 15 residues. V dropped 3 bases and J dropped 0; count of bases not matched to a gene: 2. The germline V gene encodes CDR1 DFQATT and CDR2 SNEGSKA (reference sequence). CDR3 in DNA: TGCAGTGCTAGGGGACTAGCGGCTAGCACAGATACGCAGTATTTT. It specifies CSARGLAASTDTQYF.

The V gene is TRBV12-3 or TRBV12-4, the J gene TRBJ1-2; D is uncertain. This CDR3 is 11 amino acids long. V was trimmed by 5 bases and J by 8 bases, leaving 9 bases between them. The CDR3 nucleotides are TGTGCCAGCAGTACGGGTTGGGGCTACACCTTC. As protein: CASSTGWGYTF.

The chain has TRBV19 and TRBJ1-1; D remains unclear. Trimming pared 3 bases from V and 3 bases from J, leaving 14 bases between. The CDR3 sequence is 15 residues long. Looked up from germline, CDR1 is LNHDA and CDR2 is SQIVND (reference sequence). DNA for the CDR3: TGTGCCAGTAGTATCGAGGGAAGCGGGTACACTGAAGCTTTCTTT. Translating gives CASSIEGSGYTEAFF.

In this sample, this clonotype turned up a few times. This chain's CDR3 is CSVDMDRGYEQYF. In nucleotides, the CDR3 is TGCAGCGTTGATATGGACAGGGGATACGAGCAGTACTTC. V is TRBV29-1 and J is TRBJ2-7; 9 nucleotides agree with TRBD1. V shed 3 bases and J 4 bases; nucleotides not matched to a gene: 4. The CDR3 runs to 13 residues. Germline-derived CDR1 and CDR2 are SQVTM and ANQGSEA.

This clonotype came up once. CDR3 nucleotide sequence: TGTGCCAGCAGCTTAGAGGATACTGGAAACACCATATATTTT. It codes for CASSLEDTGNTIYF. The chain couples TRBV7-9 to TRBJ1-3; D is uncertain. The CDR3 extends over 14 amino acids. Germline CDR1 SEHNR, CDR2 FQNEAQ (reference sequence). The germline V and J ends were trimmed by 1 base and 2 bases, with 6 bases remaining between them.

This clonotype was seen many times. The rearrangement joins TRBV5-5 to TRBJ1-1; D remains ambiguous. Germline loops: CDR1 SGHKS, CDR2 YYEKEE (reference sequence). CDR3 length: 17 residues. V shed 1 base and J shed 0 bases, with 16 bases lying between them. The CDR3 nucleotides read TGTGCCAGCAGCTTGTTTCTTTTATCTGGTATGAACACTGAAGCTTTCTTT. It translates to CASSLFLLSGMNTEAFF.

This clonotype was detected only a few times. This sequence joins TRBV5-6 and TRBJ1-4; D ambiguous. Germline V lookup: CDR1 SGHDT, CDR2 YYEEEE. CDR3 length equals 14 residues. Between the trimmed V and J ends, which lost 1 base and 0 bases, there was a span of 4 bases. The CDR3 loop reads CASSLQATNEKLFF. In nucleotides, the CDR3 is TGTGCCAGCAGCTTGCAAGCAACTAATGAAAAACTGTTTTTT.

This clonotype has only a few counts. The rearrangement uses TRBV5-1 and TRBJ1-1; 8 bases are a match to TRBD1. Germline values: CDR1 SGHRS, CDR2 YFSETQ. The CDR3 covers 13 residues. V dropped 4 bases and J dropped 8; count of bases not matched to a gene: 7. In nucleotides, the CDR3 is TGCGCCAGCAGCCAGACAGGGGATGGGGAAGCTTTCTTT. Translated: CASSQTGDGEAFF.

This clonotype occurred many times. The V call is TRBV25-1, the J call TRBJ2-3; perhaps TRBD1 as D (6 bases). CDR3 size: 15 residues. Trimming took 6 bases from V and 4 from J, leaving 17 bases between them. Germline values: CDR1 MGHDK, CDR2 SYGVNS. CDR3 sequence: CASSQLGKGADTQYF. The CDR3 nucleotides are TGTGCCAGCAGCCAGCTCGGGAAGGGGGCAGATACGCAGTATTTT.

This clonotype was observed a few times. The chain employs TRBV24-1 and TRBJ2-3; no firm D call. CDR3 length: 13 residues. The germline V gene has CDR1 KGHDR and CDR2 SFDVKD. Trimming removed 5 bases from V and 0 bases from J, with 5 bases in between. The CDR3 nucleotides read TGTGCCACCAGTGTCGGGAGCACAGATACGCAGTATTTT. Amino acids: CATSVGSTDTQYF.

This clonotype has at least ten counts. V and J are TRBV5-1 and TRBJ2-5; 7 nucleotides match TRBD2. This CDR3 is built from 15 residues. Germline trimming cut 5 bases from V and 0 bases from J; bases unmatched to any gene: 7. Germline V gene sequence: CDR1 SGHRS, CDR2 YFSETQ. CDR3 region: CASSSTGLDQETQYF. CDR3 bases: TGCGCCAGCAGTTCCACCGGACTAGACCAAGAGACCCAGTACTTC.

The chain couples TRBV20-1 to TRBJ2-1; 15 bases are shared with TRBD2. This CDR3 is 15 amino acids long. After removal of 6 bases from V and 3 bases from J, the junction contained 3 bases not matched to a gene. CDR1 DFQATT and CDR2 SNEGSKA come from the germline V gene (reference sequence). The CDR3 spells CSARTSGRDYNEQFF. CDR3 DNA: TGCAGTGCCAGGACTAGCGGGAGGGACTACAATGAGCAGTTCTTC.

This clonotype has a single count. The V call is TRBV5-5, the J call TRBJ2-3; TRBD2 might be the D (6 bases). Germline V gene lookup returns CDR1 SGHKS and CDR2 YYEKEE (reference sequence). This CDR3 is 15 amino acids long. Trimming stripped 3 bases from V and 1 base from J, with 12 bases between. The CDR3 protein is CASSWGEVGTDTQYF. The CDR3 DNA reads as TGTGCCAGCAGCTGGGGGGAAGTTGGCACAGATACGCAGTATTTT.

The chain carries TRBV20-1 and TRBJ2-1; D is perhaps TRBD1 or TRBD2 (6 bases each). The CDR3 consists of 16 residues. V was cut by 3 bases and J by 4 bases, with 19 bases left in between. The V gene's germline CDR1 is DFQATT and CDR2 SNEGSKA (reference sequence). CDR3 sequence (DNA): TGCAGTGCTAGTATTGGGGGGCGGACTTTATACAATGAGCAGTTCTTC. It codes for CSASIGGRTLYNEQFF.

J is TRBJ2-2 and V is TRBV7-2, with TRBD2 identical over 8 bases. V was pared by 3 bases and J by 8 bases, with 8 bases of the junction left unmatched. The CDR3 contains 15 residues. Germline loops: CDR1 SGHTA, CDR2 FQGNSA. The CDR3 DNA reads TGTGCCAGCAGCTTCGGACTAGCAGGTTTGGGGGAGCTGTTTTTT. Translation gives CASSFGLAGLGELFF. Combining the CDR3 with reference TRBV7-2 and TRBJ2-2 gives the whole variable domain GAGVSQSPSNKVTEKGKDVELRCDPISGHTALYWYRQSLGQGLEFLIYFQGNSAPDKSGLPSDRFSAERTGGSVSTLTIQRTQQEDSAVYLCASSFGLAGLGELFFGEGSRLTVL.

The rearrangement uses TRBV5-1 and TRBJ1-1; TRBD1 is a possible D gene (5 bases). CDR1 SGHRS and CDR2 YFSETQ come from the germline V gene. The length of the CDR3 is 14 residues. Trimming cost V 7 bases and J 1 base, with 14 bases left between them. CDR3 DNA: TGCGCCAGCTATCGCGGGGCAGAGAACACTGAAGCTTTCTTT. It codes for CASYRGAENTEAFF.

J is TRBJ1-2 and V is TRBV11-3, with TRBD1 matching 7 bases. Trimming cost V 0 bases and J 4 bases; bases outside gene matches: 11. Germline V gene lookup returns CDR1 SGHNT and CDR2 YENEEA. CDR3 length equals 17 residues. For the CDR3, the DNA is TGTGCCAGCAGCTTAGATCTGACAGGGTACACCATCTATGGCTACACCTTC. It is translated as CASSLDLTGYTIYGYTF. Variable domain in full (rest from reference TRBV11-3 and TRBJ1-2): EAGVVQSPRYKIIEKKQPVAFWCNPISGHNTLYWYLQNLGQGPELLIRYENEEAVDDSQLPKDRFSAERLKGVDSTLKIQPAELGDSAVYLCASSLDLTGYTIYGYTFGSGTRLTVV.

This clonotype was seen more than once but under ten times. The rearrangement links TRBV12-3 or TRBV12-4 to TRBJ1-5; 9 bases map to TRBD1. V trimming: 7 bases; J trimming: 5 bases; junction bases outside the gene matches: 6. This CDR3 is built from 14 residues. The CDR3 region is CASTGDRADQPQHF. Here the CDR3 DNA reads TGTGCCAGCACCGGGGACAGGGCTGATCAGCCCCAGCATTTT.

This clonotype was picked up a small number of times. The V gene is TRBV9, the J gene TRBJ1-2; 8 bases map to TRBD1. V shed 3 bases, J shed 6 bases, and the junction held 1 base outside the gene matches. Germline-derived CDR1 and CDR2 are SGDLS and YYNGEE. The CDR3 is made up of 12 amino acids. Here the CDR3 reads CASSADRDGYTF. CDR3 DNA: TGTGCCAGCAGCGCGGACAGGGATGGCTACACCTTC.

This clonotype was counted only a few times. The chain joins TRBV3-1 to TRBJ1-1; TRBD1 aligns across 8 bases. The CDR3 is 14 residues long. V was pared by 5 bases and J by 7 bases, with 9 bases of the junction left unmatched. The germline gives CDR1 LGHDT, CDR2 YNNKEL (reference sequence). The CDR3 region is CASSNRDRPLEAFF. The CDR3 nucleotides read TGTGCCAGCAGCAACCGGGACAGGCCGCTTGAAGCTTTCTTT.

The chain recombines TRBV7-9 with TRBJ1-1; perhaps TRBD1 as D (6 bases). CDR3 length equals 16 residues. Germline CDR1 reads SEHNR; CDR2 reads FQNEAQ (reference sequence). V was cut by 5 bases and J by 0 bases, with 16 bases left in between. The CDR3 DNA follows: TGTGCCAGCAGCCGAAGTTCCGGGACAATGAACACTGAAGCTTTCTTT. It translates to CASSRSSGTMNTEAFF.

This sequence joins TRBV5-1 and TRBJ2-5; D call uncertain. The CDR3 consists of 15 residues. Germline lookup yields CDR1 SGHRS and CDR2 YFSETQ. The V gene lost 4 bases and the J gene lost 4 bases, with 17 bases spanning the gap. Written as DNA, the CDR3 is TGCGCCAGCAGCCAGACTCAGGTGATGGGAGAGACCCAGTACTTC. Translating it yields CASSQTQVMGETQYF.

This clonotype was picked up a small number of times. CDR3 coding DNA: TGTGCCAGCAGCTTGGCTTCATTAGCGGGAGTCGTGAAAACGCAGTATTTT. This gives the protein CASSLASLAGVVKTQYF. The rearrangement uses TRBV7-8 and TRBJ2-3; 9 bases match TRBD2. Germline V CDR1 and CDR2: SGHVS, FQNEAQ. CDR3 size: 17 residues. After removal of 3 bases from V and 9 bases from J, the junction contained 16 bases not matched to a gene.

This clonotype has more than one count but fewer than ten. The chain uses TRBV2 and TRBJ2-3, with D unresolved. The CDR3 has 14 residues. The V and J ends lost 6 bases and 0 bases respectively, with 10 bases between them. Germline V gene data show CDR1 as SNHLY and CDR2 as FYNNEI. This CDR3 is CASSAASSTDTQYF. The CDR3 DNA reads as TGTGCCAGCAGCGCAGCCTCGAGCACAGATACGCAGTATTTT.

The genes are TRBV5-1 and TRBJ2-7; 7 positions match TRBD1. The trim removed 0 bases at V and 1 base at J, leaving 1 base unmatched. The germline CDR1 and CDR2 sequences are SGHRS and YFSETQ. The CDR3 consists of 14 residues. The CDR3 DNA reads TGCGCCAGCAGCTTGGACAGGGGATCCTACGAGCAGTACGTC. Amino acids: CASSLDRGSYEQYV.

The chain links TRBV12-3 or TRBV12-4 to TRBJ2-7; the match to TRBD2 covers 11 bases. The CDR3 spans 15 residues. Germline trimming cut 6 bases from V and 1 base from J; bases unmatched to any gene: 5. Here the CDR3 reads CASRALAGGSYEQYF. CDR3 coding DNA: TGTGCCAGCAGGGCCCTAGCGGGGGGTTCCTACGAGCAGTACTTC.

The J gene is TRBJ1-5, the V gene TRBV5-1, with 9 bases fitting TRBD1. The V and J ends lost 1 base and 4 bases, in that order; junction bases with no gene match: 3. This CDR3 is 15 amino acids long. Germline CDR1 SGHRS, CDR2 YFSETQ. CDR3 coding DNA: TGCGCCAGCAGCTTGTTGGGACAGGGTAATCAGCCCCAGCATTTT. This encodes CASSLLGQGNQPQHF. Variable domain in full (rest from reference TRBV5-1 and TRBJ1-5): KAGVTQTPRYLIKTRGQQVTLSCSPISGHRSVSWYQQTPGQGLQFLFEYFSETQRNKGNFPGRFSGRQFSNSRSEMNVSTLELGDSALYLCASSLLGQGNQPQHFGDGTRLSIL.